Listed below are T cell receptor beta chains from one sample, sequenced in a study of shared clonotypes between healthy human individuals. Produced via immunoSEQ multiplex PCR; TCRdb's table is partial and in-frame only. Of 650,000 to 800,000 clones in the sample, 72% were seen once. Material: memory CD4+ T cells sorted from blood. Receptors originate from a woman aged 25 to 39 in good health. The CDR3 runs from the conserved cysteine through the conserved F or W. The D gene is left open where the match is weak. Not every row has a clone size; where given, it reads once, few, many or a size class.

>TRBD1|14|TRBJ2-5|TRBV29-1|NA
CSLRQGASPKTQYF
TGCAGCCTTAGACAGGGGGCGAGTCCGAAAACCCAGTACTTC
>NA|14|TRBJ1-5|TRBV27|NA
CASSRTPRDQPQHF
TGTGCCAGCAGCCGAACCCCCAGGGATCAGCCCCAGCATTTT
>NA|14|TRBJ2-7|TRBV27|NA
CASSFVDASGEQYF
TGTGCCAGCAGTTTCGTTGACGCATCGGGTGAGCAGTACTTC
>TRBD2|19|TRBJ2-3|TRBV7-9|NA
CASSLDRLAGGPRTDTQYF
TGTGCCAGCAGCTTGGATAGACTAGCGGGAGGGCCTCGTACAGATACGCAGTATTTT
>NA|14|TRBJ1-1|TRBV7-9|NA
CASSGGTANTEAFF
TGTGCCAGCAGCGGGGGGACTGCGAACACTGAAGCTTTCTTT
>NA|13|TRBJ2-7|TRBV27|few
CASSLYGQTEQYF
TGTGCCAGCAGTTTATACGGACAGACGGAACAGTACTTC
>NA|12|TRBJ1-2|TRBV2|NA
CASSPRPYGYTF
TGTGCCAGCAGTCCGCGCCCTTATGGCTACACCTTC
>NA|14|TRBJ1-4|TRBV2|NA
CASSGGGVEEKLFF
TGTGCCAGCAGTGGGGGGGGAGTTGAGGAAAAACTGTTTTTT
>NA|13|TRBJ2-4|TRBV2|NA
CASSASGDRIQYF
TGTGCCAGCAGTGCATCCGGGGACCGCATTCAGTACTTC
>TRBD1|16|TRBJ1-1|TRBV5-1|once
CASSLAQQGANTEAFF
TGCGCCAGCAGCTTGGCCCAACAGGGGGCGAACACTGAAGCTTTCTTT
>TRBD1|16|TRBJ2-3|TRBV7-8|few
CASSLGQGISTDTQYF
TGTGCCAGCAGCTTGGGACAGGGGATTAGCACAGATACGCAGTATTTT
>TRBD2|17|TRBJ2-1|TRBV9|many
CASSVGHTSGRSYEQFF
TGTGCCAGCAGCGTAGGACATACTAGCGGGAGAAGCTATGAGCAGTTCTTC
>NA|13|TRBJ1-5|TRBV30|few
CAWSVQENQPQHF
TGTGCCTGGAGTGTACAGGAAAATCAGCCCCAGCATTTT
>NA|16|TRBJ2-1|TRBV19|few
CASSLDGGGGYNEQFF
TGTGCCAGTAGCCTGGACGGAGGGGGGGGATACAATGAGCAGTTCTTC
>NA|10|TRBJ1-2|TRBV20-1|few
CSAGRDGYTF
TGCAGTGCGGGAAGGGATGGCTACACCTTC
>NA|14|TRBJ2-3|TRBV7-2|once
CASSFWRSTDTQYF
TGTGCCAGCAGCTTTTGGAGAAGCACAGATACGCAGTATTTT
>TRBD1|13|TRBJ1-1|TRBV19|NA
CASRGQENTEAFF
TGTGCCAGTAGGGGACAGGAGAACACTGAAGCTTTCTTT